This T cell receptor (beta chain) was captured by sequencing in a study of T cell changes during pregnancy in multiple sclerosis. This clone showed up many times. Only in-frame clones appear in the TCRdb table, and some are missing; sequencing was by immunoSEQ multiplex PCR. The sample lists about 36,000 clones, about 89% occurring once. The J segment lost 7 bases and the V segment lost 5 bases, leaving 10 bases of the junction unmatched. This CDR3 comprises 15 residues. Germline CDR1 SEHNR, CDR2 FQNEAQ (reference sequence). This TCR derives from a female donor with multiple sclerosis, enrolled in a pregnancy study. The chain carries TRBV7-9 and TRBJ2-1; 8 bases fit TRBD1. Sequencing used CD8+ T cells from peripheral blood mononuclear cells, obtained in the third trimester of pregnancy. The CDR3 region is CASSPQGAFWNEQFF. Written as DNA, the CDR3 is TGTGCCAGCAGCCCCCAGGGGGCGTTTTGGAATGAGCAGTTCTTC.